This section outlines one TCR beta chain sequence together with its context. The junction departs from germline at one end; a sequencing error may be responsible. Donor samples were obtained from healthy Caucasian individuals from Russia, aged about 6 to 95. The CDR3 spans 15 residues. Germline CDR1 MNHEY, CDR2 SVGEGT. Sample-barcoded 5' priming and a J-beta primer mix drove a second PCR of roughly 6 to 12 cycles. Each CDR3 protein is one row after TCRdb ran MiXCR on the 5' RACE reads. The sample lists about 1.6 million distinct CDR3 sequences; approximately 32% were seen once. These data come from a study of blood T cells in healthy people across ages.

Input material: blood. The J gene is TRBJ2-1, the V gene TRBV6-2 or TRBV6-3, with TRBD1 as a possible D gene (6 bases). This TCR was sampled from a woman aged 30 to 39 in good health. For the CDR3, the DNA is TGTGCCAGCAGTTACGGGGGACACGCTTACAAGGAGCAGTTCTTC. It translates to CASSYGGHAYKEQFF.